This is a list of T cell receptor beta chains from one sample in a study of radiation and T cells in renal cell carcinoma. Sequencing used immunoSEQ multiplex PCR; TCRdb keeps in-frame clones, though not all of them. The table shows 130,000 to 150,000 clones, with approximately 86% occurring only once. The sample consisted of blood, taken from a patient whose treatment included radiotherapy and nephrectomy. Source of these receptors: a woman aged 45-60 years with renal cell carcinoma. Each CDR3 is given with its conserved first and last residue. Each record gives: J gene, V gene, CDR3 protein.

>TRBJ2-5|TRBV4-2
CASSQGLAGVGETQYF
>TRBJ1-2|TRBV10-1
CASRGQGANYGYTF
>TRBJ2-5|TRBV30
CAWSRSGDGSQYF
>TRBJ1-4|TRBV7-2
CASSLDRPPTNEKLFF
>TRBJ1-1|TRBV5-6
CASSLNRKDTEAFF
>TRBJ1-4|TRBV5-1
CASSLEQGGNEKLFF
>TRBJ2-6|TRBV4-1
CASRTGSSGANVLTF
>TRBJ1-6|TRBV5-1
CASSSEDNSPLHF
>TRBJ1-1|TRBV7-9
CASSSQWQGGDTEAFF
>TRBJ2-2|TRBV7-2
CASSRGHSTGELFF
>TRBJ2-7|TRBV18
CASSPTAETYEQYF
>TRBJ1-2|TRBV21-1
CASRPGVWQGANYGYTF
>TRBJ2-5|TRBV7-2
CASRPGTSVVETQYF
>TRBJ1-1|TRBV12-5
CASAQAPRTGFGEAFF
>TRBJ2-5|TRBV2
CASSAHPGGETQYF
>TRBJ1-1|TRBV2
CASNQDLKTEAFF
>TRBJ1-1|TRBV10-2
CASSGNTEAFF